This TCR beta chain was observed in a study of T cells in Graves' hyperthyroidism and ophthalmopathy. Overall study findings and caveats: Among thyroid clonotypes expanded above 0.001, most also appeared in blood.

The CDR3 regions of TCR beta were amplified from RNA transcripts. HTBI primers drove first-round RT-PCR of the TCR CDR3. TCRdb recomputed calls from the multiplex PCR reads with MiXCR, one row per CDR3 protein. Altogether 300,000 to 400,000 distinct CDR3 sequences are present, around 23% being singletons, with the ten largest covering 50% to 65%. CDR1 DFQATT and CDR2 SNEGSKA come from the germline V gene (reference sequence). With V trimmed by 6 bases and J by 6 bases, 14 bases remained unmatched. The CDR3 is made up of 15 amino acids. On this clonotype: Its antigen is not identified.

Stability of Graves' hyperthyroidism was defined as absent ophthalmopathy progression within 18 months. This chain joins TRBV20-1 and TRBJ2-4; TRBD2 matches 7 bases. The sequence was collected from a woman aged 45-60 years with Graves' hyperthyroidism. The source material was blood. CDR3 sequence (DNA): TGCAGTGCCGCCAGACCGGGGAGGGATGTAAACATTCAGTACTTC. Translating it yields CSAARPGRDVNIQYF.